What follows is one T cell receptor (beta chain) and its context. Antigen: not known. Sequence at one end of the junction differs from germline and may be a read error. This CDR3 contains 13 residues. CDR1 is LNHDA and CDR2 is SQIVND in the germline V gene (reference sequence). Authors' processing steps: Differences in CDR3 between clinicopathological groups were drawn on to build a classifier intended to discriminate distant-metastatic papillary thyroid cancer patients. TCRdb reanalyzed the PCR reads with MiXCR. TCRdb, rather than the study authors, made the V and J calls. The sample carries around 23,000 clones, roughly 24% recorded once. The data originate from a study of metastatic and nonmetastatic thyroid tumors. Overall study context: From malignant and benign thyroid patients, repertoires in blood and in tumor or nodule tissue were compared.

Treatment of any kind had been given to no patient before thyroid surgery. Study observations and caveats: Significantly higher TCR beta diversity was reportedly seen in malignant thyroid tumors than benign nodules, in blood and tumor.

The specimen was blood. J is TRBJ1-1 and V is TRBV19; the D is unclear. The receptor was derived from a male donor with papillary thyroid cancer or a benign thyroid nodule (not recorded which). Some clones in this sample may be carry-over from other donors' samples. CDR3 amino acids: CASSPSPNTESFF. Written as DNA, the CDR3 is TGTGCCAGTAGTCCTTCACCGAACACTGAATCTTTCTTT.